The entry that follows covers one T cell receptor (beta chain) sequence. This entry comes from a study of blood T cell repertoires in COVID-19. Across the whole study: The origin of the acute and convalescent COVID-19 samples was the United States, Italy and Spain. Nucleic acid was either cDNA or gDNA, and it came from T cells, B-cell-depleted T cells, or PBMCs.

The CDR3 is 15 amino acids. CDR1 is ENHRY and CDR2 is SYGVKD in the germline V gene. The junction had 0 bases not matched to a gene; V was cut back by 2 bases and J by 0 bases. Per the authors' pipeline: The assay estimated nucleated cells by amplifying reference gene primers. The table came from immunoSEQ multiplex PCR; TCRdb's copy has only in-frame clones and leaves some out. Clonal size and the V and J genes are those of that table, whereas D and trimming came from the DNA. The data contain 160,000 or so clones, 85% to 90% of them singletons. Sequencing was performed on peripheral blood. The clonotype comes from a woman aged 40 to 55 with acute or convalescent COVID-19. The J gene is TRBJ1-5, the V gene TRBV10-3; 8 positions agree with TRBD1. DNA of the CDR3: TGTGCCATCAGTGAGGGACAGGGTAGCAATCAGCCCCAGCATTTT. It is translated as CAISEGQGSNQPQHF.